The rows below give T cell receptor beta chains drawn from one sample of a study of T cell responses to AZD1222 COVID-19 vaccine. The table came from immunoSEQ multiplex PCR; TCRdb's copy has only in-frame clones and leaves some out. The table shows more than 80,000 clones, with roughly 90% occurring only once. The source was peripheral blood, collected on day 0 of AZD1222 vaccination. These receptors were collected from an adult in good health. The CDR3 runs from the conserved cysteine through the conserved F or W. Clone size is shown for a subset of rows, as once, few, many or a class of expanded clone.

j_gene,v_gene,abundance,CDR3aa
TRBJ2-7,TRBV11-2,-,CASSLVLAEQYF
TRBJ2-7,TRBV10-3,-,CAISESGRAEQYF
TRBJ2-1,TRBV7-8,-,CASSLRQGGYNEQFF
TRBJ1-1,TRBV4-1,-,CASSVLQGAAEAFF
TRBJ1-1,TRBV6-5,-,CASSYSGGAFF
TRBJ2-7,TRBV28,-,CASSLFKVGPYEQYF
TRBJ1-1,TRBV18,-,CASSPQGAGVGTEAFF
TRBJ2-7,TRBV15,many,CATSRVDSTYEQYF
TRBJ2-4,TRBV7-2,-,CASSSEGLAGNIQYF
TRBJ2-5,TRBV9,-,CASSRAGGREETQYF
TRBJ2-7,TRBV5-8,-,CASSLPRGLYEQYF
TRBJ2-7,TRBV5-8,-,CASSLYAGHGEQYF
TRBJ2-3,TRBV6-6,-,CASSYSTRDPTDTQYF
TRBJ2-7,TRBV12-3/TRBV12-4,-,CASSGQGGQYF
TRBJ2-7,TRBV28,-,CASSFSGRAYEQYF
TRBJ2-7,TRBV12-5,once,CASGLVRPYEQYF
TRBJ2-3,TRBV15,-,CATRDRGTDTQYF
TRBJ1-2,TRBV2,once,CASSESMNYGYTF
TRBJ2-1,TRBV15,-,CATSRNRDSAWAQFF
TRBJ2-3,TRBV3-1/TRBV3-2,-,CASSQGRVGRDTQYF
TRBJ1-6,TRBV18,-,CASSPSTGRGNSPLHF
TRBJ1-5,TRBV6-4,-,CASSGGLDQPQHF
TRBJ1-4,TRBV7-6,-,CASSPGVTDEKLFF
TRBJ2-2,TRBV2,-,CASSDSLAVITGELFF
TRBJ1-4,TRBV10-3,-,CAISSAGGEKLFF
TRBJ1-1,TRBV18,-,CASSQLHSGDTEAFF
TRBJ1-3,TRBV19,-,CASTPEGERNTIYF
TRBJ2-7,TRBV5-1,-,CASSFRGPDEQYF
TRBJ2-1,TRBV5-1,-,CASSPLAGGPTGEQFF
TRBJ2-2,TRBV5-4,-,CASSPGQNTGELFF
TRBJ1-4,TRBV24-1,-,CATSDRQGPNEKLFF
TRBJ2-7,TRBV9,once,CASSAGQMAPYEQYF
TRBJ2-7,TRBV4-3,-,CASSQEGGLAYEQYF
TRBJ1-1,TRBV6-6,-,CASSSTPNTEAFF
TRBJ1-6,TRBV6-5,-,CASSYRFGGSPLHF
TRBJ2-7,TRBV19,-,CASARGWRYEQYF
TRBJ1-5,TRBV20-1,-,CSASFLGSPQHF
TRBJ2-1,TRBV5-1,-,CASSLDPRAQGLYNEQFF
TRBJ1-2,TRBV3-1/TRBV3-2,-,CASSQEGGSYGYTF
TRBJ2-7,TRBV7-9,-,CASSLTSVGYEQYF
TRBJ2-1,TRBV5-4,-,CASFRGLAGNRPLYNEQFF
TRBJ1-1,TRBV7-8,-,CASSKGQRIEAFF
TRBJ1-1,TRBV6-5,-,CASSRRETEAFF
TRBJ2-2,TRBV29-1,-,CSAGHPNTGELFF